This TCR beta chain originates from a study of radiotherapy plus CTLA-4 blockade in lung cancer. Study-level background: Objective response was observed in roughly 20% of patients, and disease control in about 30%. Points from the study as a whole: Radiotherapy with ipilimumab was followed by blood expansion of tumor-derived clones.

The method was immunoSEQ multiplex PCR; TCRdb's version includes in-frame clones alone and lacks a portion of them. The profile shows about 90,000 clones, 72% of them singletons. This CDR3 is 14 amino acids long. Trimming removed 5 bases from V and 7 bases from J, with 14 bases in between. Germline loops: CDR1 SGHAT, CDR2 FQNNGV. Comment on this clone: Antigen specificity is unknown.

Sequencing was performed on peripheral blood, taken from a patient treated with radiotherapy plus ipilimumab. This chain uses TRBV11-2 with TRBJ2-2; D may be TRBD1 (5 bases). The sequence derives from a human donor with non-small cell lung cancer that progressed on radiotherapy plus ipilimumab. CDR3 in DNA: TGTGCCAGCAGCCAGGGATGGGTTGGCGGGGAGCTGTTTTTT. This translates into CASSQGWVGGELFF.